This T cell receptor beta chain derives from a study of identical twins. Study conclusions and caveats: Models underestimated how often monozygotic twins shared out-of-frame TCR alpha.

V was cut by 0 bases and J by 5 bases, with 8 bases left in between. This CDR3 region has 14 residues. Per the germline V gene, CDR1 is LNHNV and CDR2 is YYDKDF (reference sequence). MiXCR, run by TCRdb on the 5' RACE reads, gives a single entry per CDR3 protein. The data contain about 500,000 distinct CDR3 sequences, about 13% of them seen just once; the ten biggest clones take up approximately 1%. This clonotype occurred many times. Its antigen is still unknown. The same data also went into a second study, on yellow fever vaccine responses in identical twins.

The chain combines TRBV15 with TRBJ1-5; TRBD1 is a possible D gene (5 bases). The sequencing input was CD4+ T cells sorted from blood. The origin of this receptor is a young woman in good health. CDR3 nucleotide sequence: TGTGCCACCAGCAGAGACTTGGGGCATCAGCCCCAGCATTTT. This codes for CATSRDLGHQPQHF.